The present entry profiles one T cell receptor beta chain with its context. The target of this receptor is not known. No much larger clone is present one base from it, and per-base qualities are unavailable. Other DNA sequences in this sample translate to the same CDR3. The protocol used for the library was the immunoSEQ multiplex PCR assay. Each sample had around 92,000 TCR templates assayed by the deep sequencing platform. Genomic DNA extracted from sorted T cells was used for TCRbeta CDR3 sequencing. The published analysis was carried out like this. The R programming language was used for the clonal analysis of the TCRbeta CDR3 data. Alloreactive CD4+ and CD8+ clones were defined by comparing unstimulated samples with post-reaction CFSE-low samples. By matching sequences to the repertoires of sorted unstimulated Treg and non-Treg cells, each alloreactive CD4+ clone was assigned a regulatory or non-regulatory origin. This is the immuneACCESS table as TCRdb keeps it, with only in-frame sequences that have V and J called. A part of the clones is gone; compared with another copy, unresolved V genes explain less than half, and the rest is unexplained. The V and J calls and clone size were taken over from that table, and D and trimming were inferred from the DNA. The table for this sample lists roughly 69,000 clones; approximately 82% of them were counted only once. The ten largest clones capture around 3.8% of the sample.

This entry comes from a study of siplizumab effects on memory and regulatory T cells (dated by TCRdb to between 2018 and 2021). With respect to the entire study: The study looked at the effect of siplizumab, an anti-CD2 antibody, on alloreactive T-cell subsets in allogeneic mixed lymphocyte reactions made from human PBMCs. Study-wide findings and limitations: Unstimulated naive T cells appeared more diverse than memory T cells, and naive cells seemed to contribute substantially to the alloresponse. About 75-96% of proliferating CD4+ or CD8+ clones could not be given a naive or memory phenotype. Because sequences at frequencies below about 10^-5 were poorly captured, only a minor fraction of alloreactive clones could be mapped back to unstimulated subsets. Among mappable alloreactive CD4+ clones, an average Treg-derived fraction of over 60% was observed with siplizumab, compared with 26.9% in control reactions. Siplizumab significantly reduced the cumulative frequency of alloreactive sequences traceable to unstimulated CD4+ memory T cells. The suppressive function of proliferating Tregs from siplizumab cultures was not functionally confirmed.

The germline V gene supplies CDR1 KGHSH and CDR2 LQKENI. Counted from cysteine to phenylalanine, this CDR3 has 13 amino acids. Of all the DNA, just the CDR3 is kept, 39 bases in frame from base 1. V lost 0 bases and J lost 3 bases; the stretch between them is 4 bases long. Additional sequencing covered unstimulated subsets from a few donor pairs, namely CD8+ effector memory, CD4+ naive, CD8+ TEMRA, CD4+ memory and CD8+ naive. Sorted unstimulated T cells and proliferating T cells recovered from mixed lymphocyte reactions underwent TCRbeta CDR3 sequencing. Fresh whole blood from fewer than twelve HLA-typed healthy donors was used to isolate PBMCs.

The sequence derives from a human donor in good health. Source material: memory CD4+ T cells sorted from blood. The sample's cell subset or site label, decoded: unstimulated CD4+ memory T cells. The V gene is TRBV18 and the J gene is TRBJ2-3; the D gene cannot be named for sure. The bases read TGTGCCAGCTCACCACCGTCAACAGATACGCAGTATTTT. It specifies CASSPPSTDTQYF.